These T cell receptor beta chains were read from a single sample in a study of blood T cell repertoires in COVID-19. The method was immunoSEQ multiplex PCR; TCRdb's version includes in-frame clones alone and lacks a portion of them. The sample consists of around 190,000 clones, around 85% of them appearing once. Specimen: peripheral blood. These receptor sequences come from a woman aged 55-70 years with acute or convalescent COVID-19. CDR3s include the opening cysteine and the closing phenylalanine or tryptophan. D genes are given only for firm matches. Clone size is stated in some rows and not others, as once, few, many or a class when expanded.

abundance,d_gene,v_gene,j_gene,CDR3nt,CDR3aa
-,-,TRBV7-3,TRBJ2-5,TGTGCCAGCAGCTCGGGATTACAAGAGACCCAGTACTTC,CASSSGLQETQYF
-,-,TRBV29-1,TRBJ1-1,TGCAGCGTGGCGGTAACTGAAGCTTTCTTT,CSVAVTEAFF
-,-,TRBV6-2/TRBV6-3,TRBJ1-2,TGTGCCAGCAGTTACTCGTCCAACTCCCATGGCTACACCTTC,CASSYSSNSHGYTF
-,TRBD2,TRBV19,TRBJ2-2,TGTGCCAGTAGTTTCGGGAGGGCCTCCGGGGAGCTGTTTTTT,CASSFGRASGELFF
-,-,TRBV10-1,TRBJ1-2,TGCGCCAGCAGTGCACAGGGCCCCTATGGCTACACCTTC,CASSAQGPYGYTF
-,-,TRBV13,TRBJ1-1,TGTGCCAGCAGCCCCCAGGCAGGGATTAACACTGAAGCTTTCTTT,CASSPQAGINTEAFF
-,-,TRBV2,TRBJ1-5,TGTGCCAGCAGCCGGGACACGATTAACCAGCCCCAGCATTTT,CASSRDTINQPQHF
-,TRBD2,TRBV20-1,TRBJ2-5,TGCAGTGCTAGTCCGGGACTACACCCCGGGACCCAGTACTTC,CSASPGLHPGTQYF
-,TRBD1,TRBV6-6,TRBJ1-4,TGTGCCAGCAGCTTGCGACAGGGCGGACTTAATGAAAAACTGTTTTTT,CASSLRQGGLNEKLFF
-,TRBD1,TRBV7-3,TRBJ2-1,TGTGCCAGCAGCCCAGGGGGACCCTACAATGAGCAGTTCTTC,CASSPGGPYNEQFF
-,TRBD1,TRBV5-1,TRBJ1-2,TGCGCCAGCAGCGATAGGACAGGGGGTGGCTACACCTTC,CASSDRTGGGYTF
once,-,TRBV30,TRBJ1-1,TGTGCCTGGAGTTCCGGCGGGGGAGCTTTCTTT,CAWSSGGGAFF
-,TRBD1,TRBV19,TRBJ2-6,TGTGCCAGTAGTACCCGACAGGGGGTAACCTCTTTCACTGGGGCCAACGTCCTGACTTTC,CASSTRQGVTSFTGANVLTF
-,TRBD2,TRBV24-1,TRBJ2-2,TGTGCCACCAGTGATCGGATAGCGGGAGTGGCCGGGGAGCTGTTTTTT,CATSDRIAGVAGELFF
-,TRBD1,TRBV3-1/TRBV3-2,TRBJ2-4,TGTGCCAGCAGCCAAGAAGGACAGGGGGGGAGGAACATTCAGTACTTC,CASSQEGQGGRNIQYF
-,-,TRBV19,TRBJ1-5,TGTGCCAGTAGTATCAGGGGAGGGACCAATCAGCCCCAGCATTTT,CASSIRGGTNQPQHF
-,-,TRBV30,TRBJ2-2,TGTGCCTGGACTCCGAACACCGGGGAGCTGTTTTTT,CAWTPNTGELFF
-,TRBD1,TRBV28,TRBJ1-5,TGTGCCAGCAGTACAGGGGGCCAGGGTATCCAGCCCCAGCATTTT,CASSTGGQGIQPQHF
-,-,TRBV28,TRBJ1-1,TGTGCCAGCAGATCTTTCCCGGGGGTAGGGAGGACTGAAGCTTTCTTT,CASRSFPGVGRTEAFF
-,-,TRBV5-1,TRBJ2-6,TGCGCCAGCAGCTTGGGACTACCCGGCTCTGGGGCCAACGTCCTGACTTTC,CASSLGLPGSGANVLTF
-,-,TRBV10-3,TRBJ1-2,TGTGCCATCAGTGAGTCGGGGCAGACTTCCTATGGCTACACCTTC,CAISESGQTSYGYTF
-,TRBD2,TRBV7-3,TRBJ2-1,TGTGCCAGCAGCTTAAGGACCGGGACTAGTACCAATGAGCAGTTCTTC,CASSLRTGTSTNEQFF
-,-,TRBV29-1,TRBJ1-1,TGCAGCGTTGAAGAGTGGGCAGATGAAGCTTTCTTT,CSVEEWADEAFF
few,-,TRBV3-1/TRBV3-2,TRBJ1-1,TGTGCCAGCATCTCGGCGGGAAGGACTGAAGCTTTCTTT,CASISAGRTEAFF
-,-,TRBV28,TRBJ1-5,TGTGCCAGCAGTTTGAGCCAGGCCGGCAATCAGCCCCAGCATTTT,CASSLSQAGNQPQHF
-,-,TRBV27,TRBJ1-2,TGTGCCAGCAGACCCCCAGGACAGATTGGTGGCTACACCTTC,CASRPPGQIGGYTF
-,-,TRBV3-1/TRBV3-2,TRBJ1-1,TGTGCCAGCAGCCAAGTGGGGGCCGAGGTCGGAGCTTTCTTT,CASSQVGAEVGAFF
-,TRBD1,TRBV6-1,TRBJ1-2,TGTGCCAGCGGTGGGAGGACAGGGAGGGGTTCTAACTATGGCTACACCTTC,CASGGRTGRGSNYGYTF
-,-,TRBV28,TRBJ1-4,TGTGCCAGCAGTTTATCGGGAGCCGGGAATGAAAAACTGTTTTTT,CASSLSGAGNEKLFF
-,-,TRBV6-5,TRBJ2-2,TGTGCCAGCACCCCGGGACTTAACACCGGGGAGCTGTTTTTT,CASTPGLNTGELFF
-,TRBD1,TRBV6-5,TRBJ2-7,TGTGCCAGCAGCGATAGACAGGGGGGGTCCTACGAGCAGTACTTC,CASSDRQGGSYEQYF
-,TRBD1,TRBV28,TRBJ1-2,TGTGCCAGCAGTTTCGTGGTGCCGGGACAGGGGGCGGATGGCTACACCTTC,CASSFVVPGQGADGYTF
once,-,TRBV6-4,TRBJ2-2,TGTGCCAGCAGTCGGGACGGCGGGGTTAACACCGGGGAGCTGTTTTTT,CASSRDGGVNTGELFF
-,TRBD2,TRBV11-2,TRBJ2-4,TGTGCCAGCAGCTTAGTTGGCGGGAGCCTAGCCAAAAACATTCAGTACTTC,CASSLVGGSLAKNIQYF
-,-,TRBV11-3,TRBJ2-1,TGTGCCAGCAGCTTAGGGCCCCTTGGAGGAGAGCAGTTCTTC,CASSLGPLGGEQFF
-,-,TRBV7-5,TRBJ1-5,TGTGCCAGAAGCAATGGACAGGTTTGGAGGGACTTTAGCAATCAGCCCCAGCATTTT,CARSNGQVWRDFSNQPQHF
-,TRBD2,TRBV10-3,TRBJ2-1,TGTGCCATCAGTCCCAGGACTAGCGGGATTTATGAGCAGTTCTTC,CAISPRTSGIYEQFF
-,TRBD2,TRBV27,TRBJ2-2,TGTGCCAGCAGTTTAGGCGGGAGGGCTATCGGGGAGCTGTTTTTT,CASSLGGRAIGELFF
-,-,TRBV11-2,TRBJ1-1,TGTGCCAGCAGCTTAGATGGTTGGGGGGTCCCGAACACTGAAGCTTTCTTT,CASSLDGWGVPNTEAFF
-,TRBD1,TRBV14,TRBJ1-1,TGTGCCAGCAGCCAAGATAGAGGGACAGGGGGGAGGCCTGAAGCTTTCTTT,CASSQDRGTGGRPEAFF
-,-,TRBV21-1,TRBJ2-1,TGTGCCATTGGGCGGGTGCTCAATGAGCAGTTCTTC,CAIGRVLNEQFF
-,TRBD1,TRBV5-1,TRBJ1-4,TGCGCCAGCAGCTCGGGGGACAGGGGCGGGGAAAAACTGTTTTTT,CASSSGDRGGEKLFF
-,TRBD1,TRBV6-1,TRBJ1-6,TGTGCCAGCAGTGAAAGACAGGGATCACCCCTCCACTTT,CASSERQGSPLHF
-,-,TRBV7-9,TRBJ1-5,TGTGCCAGCAGCTTATGGGACACAGAACCTCAGCCCCAGCATTTT,CASSLWDTEPQPQHF
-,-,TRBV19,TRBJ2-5,TGTGCCAGTAGTGCCCGGGACAAAATTCAAGAGACCCAGTACTTC,CASSARDKIQETQYF
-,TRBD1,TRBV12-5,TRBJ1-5,TGTGCTAGTGGTTTGTCCTTCCGGGACAGGGACCCGGGGCCCCAGCATTTT,CASGLSFRDRDPGPQHF
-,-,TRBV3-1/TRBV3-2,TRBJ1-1,TGTGCCAGCAGCCGGGCTGGATCGGACACTGAAGCTTTCTTT,CASSRAGSDTEAFF
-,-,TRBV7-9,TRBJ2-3,TGTGCCAGCAGCTTAGCACCTAGCGTTGGTGGCACAGATACGCAGTATTTT,CASSLAPSVGGTDTQYF
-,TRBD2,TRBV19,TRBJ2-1,TGTGCCAGTAGTAGGGCGGGAGGGTGGAGGTCCTACAATGAGCAGTTCTTC,CASSRAGGWRSYNEQFF
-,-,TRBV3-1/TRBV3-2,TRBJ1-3,TGTGCCAGCAGCCGCGGGATCTCTGGAAACACCATATATTTT,CASSRGISGNTIYF
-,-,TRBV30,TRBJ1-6,TGTGCCGGACCCTCGGGGGAAGCAAATTCACCCCTCCACTTT,CAGPSGEANSPLHF
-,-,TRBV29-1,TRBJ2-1,TGCAGCGTTAGCGACTACAATGAGCAGTTCTTC,CSVSDYNEQFF
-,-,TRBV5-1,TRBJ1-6,TGCGCCAGCAGCTTACTCTCTTTACGAGAATCACCCCTCCACTTT,CASSLLSLRESPLHF
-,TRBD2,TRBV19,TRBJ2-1,TGTGCCAGTAGTATGCTGGGCGGGAGTGGGGGGGAGAATGAGCAGTTCTTC,CASSMLGGSGGENEQFF
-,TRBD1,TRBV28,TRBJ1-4,TGTGCCAGCACCGTCCACGGGACAGGGGGTGAAAAACTGTTTTTT,CASTVHGTGGEKLFF
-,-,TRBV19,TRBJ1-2,TGTGCCAGTAGTATAAGGGGGTGGTATGGCTACACCTTC,CASSIRGWYGYTF
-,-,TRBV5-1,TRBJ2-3,TGCGCCAGCAGCTCCGAGCTAGCTCTACGCACAGATACGCAGTATTTT,CASSSELALRTDTQYF
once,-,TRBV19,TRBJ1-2,TGTGCCAGTAGTAGGCAGGGCTATGGCTACACCTTC,CASSRQGYGYTF
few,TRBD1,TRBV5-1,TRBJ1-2,TGCGCCAGCAGCCCAAGGGACAGGGGAGTTGGGGGAGGAGGCTACACCTTC,CASSPRDRGVGGGGYTF